This TCR beta chain was documented in a study of beta chain features in type 1 diabetes. Broader study findings: Type 1 diabetes patients had TCRB CDR3s that were shorter (moderately but significantly so) in all four CD4+ subsets. Type 1 diabetes patients showed fewer insertions and more deletions at VDJ junctions.

Expressed TCRB transcripts were sequenced after all isolated RNA was converted to cDNA. The repertoire was sequenced with immunoSEQ multiplex PCR; TCRdb's copy has only in-frame clones and lacks some. The table includes about 170,000 clones, roughly 8% detected once. This clone has a handful of counts. Its specificity is unknown. Sequenced: central memory CD4+ T cells from blood. The source of this sequence is a woman aged 40 to 50 with type 1 diabetes.

CDR3 in amino acids: CASSPRTSGKRDNEQFF. The CDR3 DNA reads TGTGCCAGTAGTCCCCGGACTAGCGGGAAGAGAGACAATGAGCAGTTCTTC. The chain has TRBV19 and TRBJ2-1, with 12 bases aligning to TRBD2. The germline V gene encodes CDR1 LNHDA and CDR2 SQIVND (reference sequence). Trimming removed 5 bases from V and 5 bases from J; junction bases left unmatched: 10. CDR3 length equals 17 residues.